Below are 6 T cell receptor beta chains sequenced from a single sample in a study of blood T cell repertoires in COVID-19. Only in-frame clones appear in the TCRdb table, and some are missing; sequencing was by immunoSEQ multiplex PCR. Of about 240,000 clones listed, 75% to 90% were seen once; the top ten hold roughly 7%. The sample comprised peripheral blood. The source of these receptors is a man aged 60-69 years who had recovered from COVID-19.

The chain is built from TRBV6-5 and TRBJ1-2; D ambiguous. The CDR3 contains 14 residues. V gave up 4 bases and J gave up 0 bases, with 9 bases separating them. Germline V gene sequence: CDR1 MNHEY, CDR2 SVGAGI. CDR3 sequence (DNA): TGTGCCAGCAGTTTATCCGGGGCTAACTATGGCTACACCTTC. This gives the protein CASSLSGANYGYTF.

The rearrangement joins TRBV6-5 to TRBJ1-1; TRBD1 aligns across 12 bases. The CDR3 has 15 amino acids. Trimming took 11 bases from V and 5 from J; bases not matched to a gene: 12. Germline V gives CDR1 MNHEY, CDR2 SVGAGI. In nucleotides, the CDR3 is TGTGCCGGAAAGGGACAGGGGGCGCAGAGGACTGAAGCTTTCTTT. This translates into CAGKGQGAQRTEAFF.

This rearrangement joins TRBV7-9 to TRBJ2-4; 9 nucleotides agree with TRBD1. Germline CDR1 SEHNR, CDR2 FQNEAQ (reference sequence). V lost 1 base to trimming and J lost 5 bases; unmatched junction nucleotides: 6. The CDR3 contains 16 residues. CDR3 in DNA: TGTGCCAGCAGCTTAGGTATGGGACAGGGCGAAAACATTCAGTACTTC. It encodes CASSLGMGQGENIQYF.

This clone was seen only a few times. The chain uses TRBV6-5 and TRBJ1-1; D is uncertain. Per the germline V gene, CDR1 is MNHEY and CDR2 is SVGAGI. The germline V and J ends were trimmed by 7 bases and 4 bases, with 13 bases remaining between them. The CDR3 is 13 residues long. The CDR3: CASTRYAGTEAFF. In DNA, the CDR3 is TGTGCCAGCACAAGATACGCAGGCACTGAAGCTTTCTTT.

The chain links TRBV7-6 to TRBJ1-3; maybe TRBD1 (5 bases). V was cut by 4 bases and J by 0 bases, with 10 bases left in between. Germline V gene data show CDR1 as SGHVS and CDR2 as FNYEAQ. The CDR3 has 15 amino acids. The CDR3 DNA reads as TGTGCCAGCAGCTCTAGGGGCTCCTCTGGAAACACCATATATTTT. Translated, it gives CASSSRGSSGNTIYF. Full variable domain (missing parts from reference TRBV7-6 and TRBJ1-3): GAGVSQSPRYKVTKRGQDVALRCDPISGHVSLYWYRQALGQGPEFLTYFNYEAQQDKSGLPNDRFSAERPEGSISTLTIQRTEQRDSAMYRCASSSRGSSGNTIYFGEGSWLTVV.

The rearrangement uses TRBV4-1 and TRBJ1-5; the match to TRBD1 covers 8 bases. This CDR3 has 14 residues. With 1 base clipped from V and 7 bases from J, the junction kept 3 bases outside the gene matches. Per the germline V gene, CDR1 is MGHRA and CDR2 is YSYEKL. The CDR3 sequence is CASSQGTGFQPQHF. CDR3 nucleotide sequence: TGCGCCAGCAGCCAAGGGACAGGGTTCCAGCCCCAGCATTTT.